The 24 T cell receptor beta chains reported below all come from one sample, sequenced in a study of breast tumors, draining lymph nodes, adjacent tissues. TCRdb re-called the multiplex PCR reads through MiXCR, storing one row per CDR3 protein. Of under 80,000 distinct CDR3 sequences listed, approximately 40% were seen once; the top ten hold roughly 9.1%. Material for sequencing was breast tumor tissue. These receptors were collected from a female donor with breast cancer. Some clones in this sample may be carry-over from other donors' samples.

This clonotype was counted ten times or more. A read error may be the cause here, since a much bigger clone is one base away. The chain recombines TRBV9 with TRBJ2-1; 8 bases fit TRBD2. This CDR3 has 15 amino acids. Germline CDR1 reads SGDLS; CDR2 reads YYNGEE. This CDR3 reads CASSVGSGVYNEPFF. The CDR3 bases are TGTGCCAGCAGCGTAGGTAGCGGGGTATACAATGAGCCGTTCTTC.

This clonotype was picked up many times. The chain joins TRBV19 to TRBJ1-5; tentative D call: TRBD1 (5 bases). V gave up 6 bases and J gave up 3 bases, with 15 bases separating them. The CDR3 spans 15 residues. CDR1 and CDR2 (germline): LNHDA, SQIVND (reference sequence). Written as DNA, the CDR3 is TGTGCCAGTAGGGAATGGGGGGTCGACAATCAGCCCCAGCATTTT. As protein: CASREWGVDNQPQHF.

This clonotype was seen many times. The gene calls are TRBV24-1 and TRBJ2-1; 14 bases map to TRBD2. The CDR3 runs to 16 residues. The germline V gene has CDR1 KGHDR and CDR2 SFDVKD. J gave up 7 bases and V 4 bases, and 5 bases lay outside the gene matches. The CDR3 nucleotides read TGTGCCACCAGTGACTCCGGGACTAGCGGGAGAAATGAGCAGTTCTTC. It is translated as CATSDSGTSGRNEQFF.

This clonotype was observed at least ten times. V and J are TRBV12-3 or TRBV12-4 and TRBJ1-2; 9 nucleotides line up with TRBD1. The CDR3 runs to 13 residues. The V gene end was trimmed by 8 bases and the J gene end by 6 bases; junction bases not matched to a gene: 7. The CDR3 DNA reads TGTGCCAGCTGGACAGGGGATGAGGATGGCTACACCTTC. Translated, it gives CASWTGDEDGYTF.

As regards this clonotype: A read error may account for a junction end that differs from germline. The chain links TRBV2 to TRBJ1-2; D possibly corresponds to TRBD1 (5 bases). Germline loops: CDR1 SNHLY, CDR2 FYNNEI. This CDR3 has 15 residues. The CDR3 nucleotides are TGTGCCGGCAGTGGAGAGCAGGGCGGTAACTATGGCTACACCTTC. This sequence encodes CAGSGEQGGNYGYTF. Together with reference TRBV2 and TRBJ1-2, the CDR3 gives the full variable domain: EPEVTQTPSHQVTQMGQEVILRCVPISNHLYFYWYRQILGQKVEFLVSFYNNEISEKSEIFDDQFSVERPDGSNFTLKIRSTKLEDSAMYFCAGSGEQGGNYGYTFGSGTRLTVV.

Of note for this clonotype: This may arise from a read error, as a much more abundant clone is one base away. The J gene is TRBJ2-7, the V gene TRBV20-1; D uncertain. The CDR3 runs to 15 residues. From germline, CDR1 is DFQATT and CDR2 SNEGSKA (reference sequence). The CDR3 loop is CSAREPGRTSYEQHF. As DNA, the CDR3 is TGCAGTGCTAGAGAGCCAGGACGCACCTCCTACGAGCAGCACTTC.

V is TRBV4-2 and J is TRBJ2-7, with D tentatively TRBD1 (6 bases). The CDR3 extends over 18 amino acids. V shed 0 bases and J shed 4 bases, with 22 bases lying between them. Germline-derived CDR1 and CDR2 are LGHNA and YNFKEQ. In DNA, the CDR3 is TGTGCCAGCAGCCAAGAACCCCAGGGGTGGTGGTATGGGTACGAGCAGTACTTC. This gives the protein CASSQEPQGWWYGYEQYF.

This rearrangement joins TRBV12-3 or TRBV12-4 to TRBJ1-2; TRBD1 matches at 11 bases. V gave up 5 bases and J gave up 2 bases; unmatched junction bases: 10. The CDR3 consists of 17 residues. CDR3 residues: CASSPWTGGPLNYGYTF. The CDR3 coding sequence is TGTGCCAGCAGTCCCTGGACAGGGGGCCCCTTGAACTATGGCTACACCTTC.

The V gene is TRBV12-3 or TRBV12-4, the J gene TRBJ2-7; D is possibly TRBD2 (5 bases). The DNA end is more similar to TRBJ2-5, so the J call may be wrong. This CDR3 is built from 13 residues. This CDR3 reads CASSPPSRETQYF. CDR3 DNA sequence: TGTGCCAGCAGCCCCCCTAGCAGAGAGACCCAGTACTTC.

This chain links TRBV18 with TRBJ2-4; 12 bases align to TRBD1. Germline-derived CDR1 and CDR2 are KGHSH and LQKENI. Trimming took 6 bases from V and 8 from J; bases not matched to a gene: 8. The CDR3 extends over 15 amino acids. CDR3 DNA sequence: TGTGCCAGCTCTCCTGGGGACAGGGGGCTGGACATTCAGTACTTC. Its translation: CASSPGDRGLDIQYF.

This clonotype has ten or more counts. The chain couples TRBV4-1 to TRBJ1-2; no definite D call. In germline, CDR1 is MGHRA, CDR2 YSYEKL. The ends were cut back, 4 bases at V and 1 base at J, with 7 bases in the middle. This CDR3 contains 13 residues. The CDR3 is CASSLEGNYGYTF. For the CDR3, the DNA is TGCGCCAGCAGCCTGGAGGGTAACTATGGCTACACCTTC.

This clonotype was seen repeatedly, ten times or more. Here the CDR3 reads CASSLALREVYEQYF. The CDR3, as DNA: TGTGCCAGCAGCTTAGCGCTGCGGGAGGTCTACGAGCAGTACTTC. The chain combines TRBV7-2 with TRBJ2-7; TRBD2 matches at 8 bases. This CDR3 comprises 15 residues. The V gene's germline CDR1 is SGHTA and CDR2 FQGNSA. The ends lost 0 bases at V and 3 bases at J; junction bases unmatched: 4.

This clonotype was found many times. The chain combines TRBV7-8 with TRBJ2-1; D is unclear. Trimming stripped 1 base from V and 4 bases from J, with 8 bases between. Germline lookup yields CDR1 SGHVS and CDR2 FQNEAQ. The CDR3 extends over 14 amino acids. CDR3 sequence: CASSLVGIYNEQFF. In DNA, the CDR3 is TGTGCCAGCAGCTTAGTTGGTATTTACAATGAGCAGTTCTTC.

This clonotype was found many times. J is TRBJ2-1 and V is TRBV15; the D gene could be TRBD1 or TRBD2 (5 bases each). CDR3 length: 16 amino acids. Germline values: CDR1 LNHNV, CDR2 YYDKDF (reference sequence). The ends were cut back, 7 bases at V and 2 bases at J, with 18 bases in the middle. CDR3 DNA sequence: TGTGCCACCACCCAGGCCCAGGGAGCCCCCTACAATGAGCAGTTCTTC. Translating it yields CATTQAQGAPYNEQFF.

The chain uses TRBV4-1 and TRBJ1-5; D gene ambiguous. CDR1 is MGHRA, CDR2 YSYEKL, per germline. Trimming stripped 0 bases from V and 2 bases from J, with 5 bases between. The CDR3 is 14 amino acids. CDR3 sequence: CASSQDGGNQPQHF. The DNA for the CDR3 is TGCGCCAGCAGCCAAGATGGGGGCAATCAGCCCCAGCATTTT.

In this sample, this clonotype turned up once. The rearrangement joins TRBV19 to TRBJ2-1; D may match TRBD1 or TRBD2 (5 bases each). Trimming took 3 bases from V and 10 from J, leaving 10 bases between them. Germline V gene data show CDR1 as LNHDA and CDR2 as SQIVND (reference sequence). This CDR3 region has 12 residues. This chain's CDR3 is CASSIRGDEQFF. The CDR3 DNA is TGTGCCAGTAGTATCAGAGGGGACGAGCAGTTCTTC. The variable domain in full, completed from reference TRBV19 and TRBJ2-1, reads DGGITQSPKYLFRKEGQNVTLSCEQNLNHDAMYWYRQDPGQGLRLIYYSQIVNDFQKGDIAEGYSVSREKKESFPLTVTSAQKNPTAFYLCASSIRGDEQFFGPGTRLTVL.

This clonotype appeared many times. The chain has TRBV5-8 and TRBJ2-5; maybe TRBD1 (6 bases). The CDR3 has 14 residues. V lost 3 bases and J lost 0, with 9 bases in between. Per the germline V gene, CDR1 is SGHTS and CDR2 is YDEGEE. The CDR3 reads CASSSGTHQETQYF. Here the CDR3 DNA reads TGTGCCAGCAGCTCCGGGACACACCAAGAGACCCAGTACTTC.

V gene TRBV24-1 combines with J gene TRBJ2-3; 9 bases agree with TRBD2. The CDR3 runs 17 residues. Germline CDR1 KGHDR, CDR2 SFDVKD. Losses at the gene ends were 7 bases for V and 0 bases for J; bases not matched to a gene: 10. The CDR3 spells CATSPASGAPSTDTQYF. In DNA, the CDR3 is TGTGCCACCAGCCCTGCTAGCGGGGCCCCTAGCACAGATACGCAGTATTTT.

On this clonotype: At one boundary the junction diverges from the germline segment, which might be a read error. This chain uses TRBV27 with TRBJ2-7; D might be TRBD1 or TRBD2, each matching 6 bases. There are 13 residues in the CDR3. CDR1 and CDR2 (germline): MNHEY, SMNVEV (reference sequence). DNA for the CDR3: TGTGCCAGCATGGGGGGCGCCGCCTACGAGCAGCACTTC. Translated, it gives CASMGGAAYEQHF.

The rearrangement uses TRBV29-1 and TRBJ2-7; perhaps D is TRBD1 or TRBD2 (6 bases each). Germline CDR1 SQVTM, CDR2 ANQGSEA. Trimming stripped 4 bases from V and 2 bases from J, with 12 bases between. The CDR3 is made up of 13 amino acids. This CDR3 is CSVGTGGPYEQYF. In DNA, the CDR3 is TGCAGCGTTGGGACCGGGGGCCCCTACGAGCAGTACTTC.

This clonotype came up a few times. The chain recombines TRBV5-1 with TRBJ1-1, with 7 positions matching TRBD1. Germline CDR1 is SGHRS and CDR2 is YFSETQ. The CDR3 sequence is 14 residues long. V was pared by 3 bases and J by 6 bases, with 8 bases of the junction left unmatched. The CDR3 loop reads CASSYDWTGAEAFF. The CDR3 DNA sequence: TGCGCCAGCAGCTACGACTGGACAGGAGCTGAAGCTTTCTTT.

The chain combines TRBV19 with TRBJ2-3; 7 nucleotides line up with TRBD1. From germline, CDR1 is LNHDA and CDR2 SQIVND (reference sequence). The CDR3 spans 15 residues. The trim removed 6 bases at V and 1 base at J, leaving 7 bases unmatched. CDR3 bases: TGTGCCAGTAGCCATGAGAGGGGGCGCACAGATACGCAGTATTTT. Protein: CASSHERGRTDTQYF.

This clonotype was counted only a few times. A read error may be the cause here, since a much bigger clone is one base away. This rearrangement joins TRBV14 to TRBJ1-5, with 8 positions matching TRBD1. This CDR3 has 16 residues. The germline V gene has CDR1 SGHDN and CDR2 FVKESK. J lost 5 bases, V lost 8 bases, and 14 bases had no gene match. The CDR3 DNA follows: TGTGCCAGCTCACCCAACATTGCAGGGGGCTATCAGCCCCAGCATTTT. It specifies CASSPNIAGGYQPQHF.

As regards this clonotype: Because it lacks the conserved phenylalanine or tryptophan at the end, this CDR3 is likely a read error. This chain uses TRBV2 with TRBJ2-1; 10 bases are a match to TRBD2. The J segment lost 10 bases and the V segment lost 6 bases, leaving 15 bases of the junction unmatched. CDR3 length equals 16 residues. Germline lookup yields CDR1 SNHLY and CDR2 FYNNEI. CDR3 sequence: CASRGPGPAGGREQFL. The DNA of the CDR3 is TGTGCCAGCAGGGGGCCGGGACCAGCGGGGGGGCGGGAGCAGTTCTTG.